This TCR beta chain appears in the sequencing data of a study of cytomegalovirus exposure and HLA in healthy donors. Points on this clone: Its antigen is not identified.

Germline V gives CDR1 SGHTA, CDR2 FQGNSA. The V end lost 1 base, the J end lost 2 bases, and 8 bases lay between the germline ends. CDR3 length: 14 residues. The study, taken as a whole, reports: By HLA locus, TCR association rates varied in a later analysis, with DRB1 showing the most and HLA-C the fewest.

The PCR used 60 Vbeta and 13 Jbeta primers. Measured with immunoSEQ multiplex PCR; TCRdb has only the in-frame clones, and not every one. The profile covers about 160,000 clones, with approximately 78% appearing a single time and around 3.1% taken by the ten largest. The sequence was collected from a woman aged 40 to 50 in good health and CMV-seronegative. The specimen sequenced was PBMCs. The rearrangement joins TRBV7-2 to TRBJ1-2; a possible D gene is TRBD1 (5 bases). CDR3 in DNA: TGTGCCAGCAGCTTAGTGGGACTGAACTATGGCTACACCTTC. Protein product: CASSLVGLNYGYTF.